This T cell receptor beta chain was observed in a study of vaccination effects on CD4 cells after COVID-19. Study-wide points: Vaccine- and infection-induced clones showed marked clonal contraction late following vaccination. Just 1 of 255 vaccine-induced clones in healthy recipients was cross-reactive.

On this clone itself: Its antigen is not known.

Antigen-specific CD4+ T cell clonotypes were called by their expansion after viral peptide-pool culture in ViraFEST. Researchers isolated CD4+ T cells once approximately ten days of culture had elapsed. None of these healthy vaccinees had been infected with SARS-CoV-2 before vaccination. A density of roughly 2 million PBMC per well was used; these cells were cultured with about 9.1 IU/ml IL-2 and roughly 9.2 ug/ml peptides. Cultures had half their medium replaced with IL-2 medium on days 3 and 7. After removal of 3 bases from V and 5 bases from J, the junction contained 11 bases not matched to a gene. This CDR3 is built from 17 residues. Germline-derived CDR1 and CDR2 are LGHNA and YSLEER. Only in-frame clones appear in the TCRdb table, and some are missing; sequencing was by immunoSEQ multiplex PCR. The table includes just under 75,000 clones, approximately 75% detected once.

Sequencing used CD4+ T cells from PBMCs cultured with HCoV-NL63 spike peptides, obtained before COVID-19 vaccination. V usage is TRBV4-3 and J usage is TRBJ2-3; TRBD1 matches 10 bases. The TCR was taken from a human donor who received a COVID-19 vaccine. In nucleotides, the CDR3 is TGCGCCAGCAGCCAGGGTCTTGGACAGGGGGTAGGAGATACGCAGTATTTT. Translation gives CASSQGLGQGVGDTQYF.